These 14 T cell receptor beta chains originate from one sample sequenced in a study of cytomegalovirus exposure and HLA in healthy donors. This PCR relied on a set of 60 Vbeta primers and 13 Jbeta primers. The table came from immunoSEQ multiplex PCR; TCRdb's copy has only in-frame clones and leaves some out. The profile shows about 98,000 clones, 63% of them singletons. The sequencing sample was made of PBMCs. These receptors were collected from a human donor in good health.

This chain links TRBV6-1 with TRBJ2-2, with 8 positions matching TRBD2. CDR3 size: 17 residues. J gave up 6 bases and V 4 bases, and 13 bases lay outside the gene matches. The germline gives CDR1 MNHNS, CDR2 SASEGT. The CDR3 region is CASSVLFEREIPGELFF. The CDR3 bases are TGTGCCAGCAGTGTTTTGTTCGAGCGGGAGATACCCGGGGAGCTGTTTTTT.

V and J are TRBV5-1 and TRBJ2-7; the D is unclear. V lost 0 bases and J lost 6, with 10 bases in between. Germline CDR1 reads SGHRS; CDR2 reads YFSETQ. There are 13 residues in the CDR3. The chain's CDR3 is CASSLDTWSEQYF. The CDR3 DNA reads as TGCGCCAGCAGCTTGGATACGTGGAGCGAGCAGTACTTC.

The rearrangement joins TRBV2 to TRBJ2-5; 10 bases are a match to TRBD1. Germline V gives CDR1 SNHLY, CDR2 FYNNEI. Trimming at V came to 6 bases and at J to 4 bases, leaving 8 bases not matched to a gene. The CDR3 is 15 amino acids. The CDR3 sequence: CASRIRQGARETQYF. Written as DNA, the CDR3 is TGTGCCAGCAGGATAAGACAGGGGGCGCGAGAGACCCAGTACTTC.

This clone has more than one count but fewer than ten. The rearrangement joins TRBV25-1 to TRBJ1-3; D is unresolved. The V gene lost 6 bases and the J gene lost 0 bases, with 6 bases spanning the gap. Germline CDR1 is MGHDK and CDR2 is SYGVNS. This CDR3 is built from 13 residues. The CDR3 spells CASRSFSGNTIYF. The CDR3 coding sequence is TGTGCCAGCAGGAGCTTCTCTGGAAACACCATATATTTT.

The chain carries TRBV19 and TRBJ2-7, with D possibly TRBD2 on 6 matching bases. V dropped 3 bases and J dropped 6 bases, with 18 bases sitting between them. The V gene's germline CDR1 is LNHDA and CDR2 SQIVND (reference sequence). The CDR3 is 15 residues long. For the CDR3, the DNA is TGTGCCAGTAGTATTTCGAGCGATGAGGGAGGCGAGCAGTACTTC. This codes for CASSISSDEGGEQYF.

This clone has just a few counts. The germline gene is not matched at one end of the junction; a read error may be the cause. This chain uses TRBV15 with TRBJ2-7; 9 bases match TRBD1. The CDR3 is made up of 14 amino acids. Per germline, CDR1 LNHNV and CDR2 YYDKDF (reference sequence). The CDR3 sequence: CASSRDRGYCEQYF. DNA for the CDR3: TGTGCCAGCAGCAGAGACAGGGGGTACTGCGAGCAGTACTTC. The full variable domain, rest sourced from reference TRBV15 and TRBJ2-7, is DAMVIQNPRYQVTQFGKPVTLSCSQTLNHNVMYWYQQKSSQAPKLLFHYYDKDFNNEADTPDNFQSRRPNTSFCFLDIRSPGLGDTAMYLCASSRDRGYCEQYFGPGTRLTVT.

The V call is TRBV4-1, the J call TRBJ2-3; TRBD1 aligns across 7 bases. Germline V gene sequence: CDR1 MGHRA, CDR2 YSYEKL. CDR3 length: 16 amino acids. The trim removed 1 base at V and 2 bases at J, leaving 6 bases unmatched. CDR3 region: CASSQVFRGSTDTQYF. The CDR3, as DNA: TGCGCCAGCAGCCAAGTGTTCAGGGGGTCCACAGATACGCAGTATTTT.

This chain connects TRBV5-6 to TRBJ2-5; the match to TRBD2 covers 12 bases. The DNA end favors TRBJ2-7, so the J call may be wrong. The length of the CDR3 is 15 residues. Germline values: CDR1 SGHDT, CDR2 YYEEEE. CDR3 loop: CASSLRLAGAYEQYF. CDR3 nucleotides: TGTGCCAGCAGCCTAAGACTAGCGGGGGCCTACGAGCAGTACTTC.

This chain connects TRBV2 to TRBJ2-1; 7 nucleotides align to TRBD1. Germline V gene lookup returns CDR1 SNHLY and CDR2 FYNNEI. Unmatched junction bases numbered 4, after V lost 5 bases and J lost 0 bases. The CDR3 is 15 residues long. The CDR3 sequence: CASSPQGSSYNEQFF. The DNA for the CDR3 is TGTGCCAGCAGTCCACAGGGGAGCTCCTACAATGAGCAGTTCTTC.

The sample holds a few counts of this clone. The rearrangement joins TRBV28 to TRBJ2-7, with TRBD2 matching over 8 bases. CDR1 is MDHEN and CDR2 is SYDVKM in the germline V gene. With 6 bases clipped from V and 0 bases from J, the junction kept 7 bases outside the gene matches. CDR3 length: 15 amino acids. The DNA for the CDR3 is TGTGCCAGCAGCTCCACTAGCGGAGGCTCCTACGAGCAGTACTTC. Translation gives CASSSTSGGSYEQYF.

This clone was observed a single time. This sample also contains other DNA sequences that code for the same CDR3. This chain joins TRBV7-2 and TRBJ2-1, with D possibly TRBD2 on 5 matching bases. The CDR3 consists of 13 residues. Between the trimmed V and J ends, which lost 3 bases and 4 bases, there was a span of 7 bases. Per germline, CDR1 SGHTA and CDR2 FQGNSA. CDR3 amino acids: CASSFERYNEQFF. In DNA form, the CDR3 reads TGTGCCAGCAGCTTCGAGCGGTACAATGAGCAGTTCTTC. Combining the CDR3 with reference TRBV7-2 and TRBJ2-1 gives the whole variable domain GAGVSQSPSNKVTEKGKDVELRCDPISGHTALYWYRQSLGQGLEFLIYFQGNSAPDKSGLPSDRFSAERTGGSVSTLTIQRTQQEDSAVYLCASSFERYNEQFFGPGTRLTVL.

This clone occurred a few times. The chain links TRBV5-1 to TRBJ2-2; the D gene is possibly TRBD2 (5 bases). CDR1 is SGHRS, CDR2 YFSETQ, per germline. The CDR3 covers 11 residues. Between the trimmed V and J ends, which lost 7 bases and 4 bases, there was a span of 5 bases. The CDR3 loop is CASRGTGELFF. CDR3 DNA sequence: TGCGCCAGCCGGGGCACCGGGGAGCTGTTTTTT.

As regards this clone: Additional DNA sequences in this sample encode the identical CDR3. The rearrangement uses TRBV29-1 and TRBJ1-5, with D possibly being TRBD1 (6 bases). In germline, CDR1 is SQVTM, CDR2 ANQGSEA. The CDR3 is made up of 16 amino acids. Trimming left V 4 bases short and J 0 bases short, with 16 bases between. In DNA form, the CDR3 reads TGCAGCGTTGCAGCGGACAGAAGATATAGCAATCAGCCCCAGCATTTT. It translates to CSVAADRRYSNQPQHF.

The chain recombines TRBV27 with TRBJ1-1; the match to TRBD1 covers 7 bases. V gave up 6 bases and J gave up 3 bases; unmatched junction bases: 7. This CDR3 region has 14 residues. Germline V CDR1 and CDR2: MNHEY, SMNVEV (reference sequence). CDR3 residues: CASRRQGSYTEAFF. In nucleotides, the CDR3 is TGTGCCAGCAGACGACAGGGCTCCTACACTGAAGCTTTCTTT.